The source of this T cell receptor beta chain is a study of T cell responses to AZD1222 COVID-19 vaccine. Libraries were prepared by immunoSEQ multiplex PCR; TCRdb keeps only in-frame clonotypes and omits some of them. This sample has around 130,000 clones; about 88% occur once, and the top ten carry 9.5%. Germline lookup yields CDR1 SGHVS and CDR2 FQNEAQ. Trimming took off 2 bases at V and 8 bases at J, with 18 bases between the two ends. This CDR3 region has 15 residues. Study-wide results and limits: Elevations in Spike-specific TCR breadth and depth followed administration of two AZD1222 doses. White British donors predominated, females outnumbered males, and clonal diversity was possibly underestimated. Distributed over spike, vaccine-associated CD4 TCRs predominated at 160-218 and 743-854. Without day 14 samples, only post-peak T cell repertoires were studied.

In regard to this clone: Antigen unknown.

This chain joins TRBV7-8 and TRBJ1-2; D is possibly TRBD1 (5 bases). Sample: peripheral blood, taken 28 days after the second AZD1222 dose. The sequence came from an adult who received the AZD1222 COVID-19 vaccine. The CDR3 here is CASSLNQGSGPGYTF. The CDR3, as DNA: TGTGCCAGCAGCTTAAATCAGGGTTCCGGACCCGGCTACACCTTC.